This TCR beta chain was identified during a study of T cell repertoires in cytomegalovirus infection. V trimming: 3 bases; J trimming: 5 bases; junction bases outside the gene matches: 7. CDR3 length equals 15 residues. Using its own MiXCR run on the reads, TCRdb lists one record per CDR3 protein. The table includes roughly 180,000 distinct CDR3 sequences, roughly 15% detected once. The clonotype originates from a human donor in good health (CMV status not recorded). Some clones in this sample may be carry-over from other donors' samples. The J gene is TRBJ2-5, the V gene TRBV12-3 or TRBV12-4, with 9 bases identical to TRBD1. Sequenced sample: CD8+ T cells from PBMCs. In nucleotides, the CDR3 is TGTGCCAGCAGTTTCGGACAGGGGAAAATCGAGACCCAGTACTTC. Protein product: CASSFGQGKIETQYF.